The clone carrying this T cell receptor beta chain is medium-sized in the sample. Antigen: not known. The source of the sample is a study of cytomegalovirus exposure and HLA in healthy donors. Study overall: In a previous analysis, around 110 million unique TCR beta sequences were found from roughly 180 million T cells. Findings and limits, study-wide: Later analysis suggested most CMV-associated TCR beta chains were HLA-restricted. In the analysis, some V segments, TRBV6-2 and TRBV6-3 included, were excluded as indistinguishable.

60 Vbeta and 13 Jbeta primers were used in PCR. As processed by the authors: A later analysis counted roughly 74 million unique TCR beta chains, some 12 million shared. Assay used: immunoSEQ multiplex PCR; TCRdb lists only in-frame clones, some missing. V and J calls and clone size are copied from that table; D and trimming were computed from the DNA. Found here are tens of thousands of clones, about 66% of them singletons; the top ten hold around 4.7%. Germline lookup yields CDR1 SEHNR and CDR2 FQNEAQ (reference sequence). The CDR3 contains 11 residues. V was pared by 3 bases and J by 7 bases, with 6 bases between.

This sequence joins TRBV7-9 and TRBJ1-1; D is ambiguous. Sequences were obtained from PBMCs. This TCR was sampled from a man between 60 and 75 years old in good health and CMV-seropositive. CDR3 protein: CASSFGDEAFF. Here the CDR3 DNA reads TGTGCCAGCAGCTTCGGGGATGAAGCTTTCTTT.